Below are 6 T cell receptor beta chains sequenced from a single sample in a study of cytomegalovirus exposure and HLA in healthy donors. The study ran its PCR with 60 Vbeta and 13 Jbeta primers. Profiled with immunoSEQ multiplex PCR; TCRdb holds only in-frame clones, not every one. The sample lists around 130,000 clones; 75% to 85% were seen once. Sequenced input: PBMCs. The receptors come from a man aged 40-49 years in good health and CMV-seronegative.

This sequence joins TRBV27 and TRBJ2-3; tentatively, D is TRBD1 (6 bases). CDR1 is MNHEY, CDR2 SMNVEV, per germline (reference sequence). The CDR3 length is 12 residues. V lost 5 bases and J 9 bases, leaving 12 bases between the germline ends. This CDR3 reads CASSSQGRTQYF. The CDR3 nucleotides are TGTGCCAGCAGTAGCCAGGGGAGAACGCAGTATTTT.

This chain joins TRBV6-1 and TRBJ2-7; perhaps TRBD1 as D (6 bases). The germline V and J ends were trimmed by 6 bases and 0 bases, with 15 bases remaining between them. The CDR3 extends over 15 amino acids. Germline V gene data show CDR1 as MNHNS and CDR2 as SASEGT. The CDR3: CASRAGTSNSYEQYF. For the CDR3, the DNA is TGTGCCAGCAGAGCCGGGACATCAAACTCCTACGAGCAGTACTTC.

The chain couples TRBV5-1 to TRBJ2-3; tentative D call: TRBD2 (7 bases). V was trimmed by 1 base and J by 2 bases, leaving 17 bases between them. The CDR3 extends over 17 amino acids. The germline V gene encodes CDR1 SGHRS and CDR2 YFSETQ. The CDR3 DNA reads TGCGCCAGCAGCTTGCGGGGGGCCCAGGAATCCACAGATACGCAGTATTTT. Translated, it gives CASSLRGAQESTDTQYF.

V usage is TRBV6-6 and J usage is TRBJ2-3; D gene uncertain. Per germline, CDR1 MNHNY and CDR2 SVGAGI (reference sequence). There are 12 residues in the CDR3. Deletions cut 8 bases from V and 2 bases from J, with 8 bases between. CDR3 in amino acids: CASGRDTDTQYF. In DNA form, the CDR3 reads TGTGCCAGCGGTCGCGACACAGATACGCAGTATTTT.

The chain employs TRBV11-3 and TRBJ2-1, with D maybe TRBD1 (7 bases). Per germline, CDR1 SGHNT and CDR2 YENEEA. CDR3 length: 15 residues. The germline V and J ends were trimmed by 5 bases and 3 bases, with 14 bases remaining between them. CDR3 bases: TGTGCCAGCAGCGAGGAGGGGACAGTCTACAATGAGCAGTTCTTC. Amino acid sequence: CASSEEGTVYNEQFF. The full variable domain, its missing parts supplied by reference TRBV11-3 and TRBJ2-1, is EAGVVQSPRYKIIEKKQPVAFWCNPISGHNTLYWYLQNLGQGPELLIRYENEEAVDDSQLPKDRFSAERLKGVDSTLKIQPAELGDSAVYLCASSEEGTVYNEQFFGPGTRLTVL.

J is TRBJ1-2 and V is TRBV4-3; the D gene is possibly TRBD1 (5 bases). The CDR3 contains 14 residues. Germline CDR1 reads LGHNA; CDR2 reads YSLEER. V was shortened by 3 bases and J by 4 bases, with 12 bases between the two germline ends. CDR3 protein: CASSHPDMSYGYTF. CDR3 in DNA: TGCGCCAGCAGCCACCCGGACATGTCCTATGGCTACACCTTC.